Presented here are 18 T cell receptor beta chains from one specimen sequenced in a study of T-cell reconstitution after alpha-beta-depleted transplantation in children. Preparation of the TCRbeta library was carried out with unique molecular identifiers. TCRdb reprocessed the PCR reads via MiXCR and lists one record per CDR3 protein. This table holds 200,000 to 250,000 distinct CDR3 sequences, about 12% found once. The sequenced sample was PBMCs from the stem cell graft donor, obtained from the stem cell graft. These receptors all stem from a human donor who donated a stem cell graft to a child with acute lymphoblastic leukemia.

This clonotype was counted at least ten times. The V call is TRBV10-3, the J call TRBJ2-2, with D tentatively TRBD1 or TRBD2 (5 bases each). This CDR3 is 17 amino acids long. Germline V gene lookup returns CDR1 ENHRY and CDR2 SYGVKD. V lost 0 bases to trimming and J lost 8 bases, with 19 bases between them. The CDR3 protein is CAISESGSNGAIGELFF. CDR3 nucleotide sequence: TGTGCCATCAGTGAGTCGGGCTCCAACGGGGCGATTGGGGAGCTGTTTTTT.

This clonotype came up many times. The CDR3, as DNA: TGTGCCAGCAGACCTAAAGGGACAGGGAATTCACCCCTCCACTTT. Translating gives CASRPKGTGNSPLHF. This sequence joins TRBV28 and TRBJ1-6; 9 nucleotides line up with TRBD1. Germline lookup yields CDR1 MDHEN and CDR2 SYDVKM. There are 15 residues in the CDR3. V shed 6 bases, J shed 7 bases, and the junction held 7 bases outside the gene matches.

This clonotype has a count of ten or more. This rearrangement joins TRBV6-1 to TRBJ1-4; D might be TRBD1 (5 bases). There are 14 residues in the CDR3. V was clipped by 8 bases and J by 4 bases, with 14 bases between them. CDR1 and CDR2 from the germline V gene are MNHNS and SASEGT. CDR3 bases: TGTGCCAGCTCTTTTGGGGCGAATAATGAAAAACTGTTTTTT. This sequence encodes CASSFGANNEKLFF.

This clonotype was detected ten times or more. This chain joins TRBV4-3 and TRBJ2-7; possibly TRBD1 or TRBD2 for D (7 bases each). The CDR3 loop spans 18 amino acids. Germline loops: CDR1 LGHNA, CDR2 YSLEER. The V gene lost 3 bases and the J gene lost 0 bases, with 21 bases spanning the gap. The CDR3 loop is CASSQNQGGPVNSYEQYF. The CDR3 DNA is TGCGCCAGCAGCCAGAACCAGGGGGGGCCCGTAAACTCCTACGAGCAGTACTTC.

The rearrangement links TRBV11-2 to TRBJ2-7; D remains ambiguous. The CDR3 is made up of 14 amino acids. Germline V lookup: CDR1 SGHAT, CDR2 FQNNGV. The V end was cut by 1 base, the J end by 5 bases, with 12 bases between. CDR3 in DNA: TGTGCCAGCAGCTTAGCGGGCCCACGAAACGAGCAGTACTTC. It translates to CASSLAGPRNEQYF.

This clonotype was counted ten times or more. J is TRBJ2-7 and V is TRBV6-2 or TRBV6-3; D unresolved. The CDR3 has 16 residues. V gave up 5 bases and J gave up 3 bases, with 20 bases separating them. Germline assignment: CDR1 MNHEY and CDR2 SVGEGT. CDR3 region: CASSGLSNSKNYEQYF. CDR3 bases: TGTGCCAGCAGTGGCCTGTCCAACTCCAAAAACTACGAGCAGTACTTC.

This clonotype has a count of ten or more. The rearrangement links TRBV29-1 to TRBJ2-3, with a tentative D call TRBD2 (6 bases). Germline V gene lookup returns CDR1 SQVTM and CDR2 ANQGSEA. V was trimmed by 2 bases and J by 3 bases, leaving 12 bases between them. The CDR3 covers 14 residues. In DNA form, the CDR3 reads TGCAGCGTTGAATCGGGCGGGACGACAGATACGCAGTATTTT. Protein sequence: CSVESGGTTDTQYF.

This clonotype was seen ten or more times. The chain employs TRBV11-2 and TRBJ2-1, with 7 bases that match TRBD2. This CDR3 is built from 15 residues. CDR1 is SGHAT, CDR2 FQNNGV, per germline. The V and J ends lost 5 bases and 4 bases, in that order; junction bases with no gene match: 8. The CDR3 nucleotides are TGTGCCAGCAGCATTAGCACTAGCGATTACAATGAGCAGTTCTTC. Amino acid sequence: CASSISTSDYNEQFF. Based on the CDR3 plus reference TRBV11-2 and TRBJ2-1, the full variable domain is EAGVAQSPRYKIIEKRQSVAFWCNPISGHATLYWYQQILGQGPKLLIQFQNNGVVDDSQLPKDRFSAERLKGVDSTLKIQPAKLEDSAVYLCASSISTSDYNEQFFGPGTRLTVL.

This clonotype was counted between two and nine times. The chain joins TRBV4-1 to TRBJ2-1; 14 nucleotides match TRBD2. CDR1 and CDR2 from the germline V gene are MGHRA and YSYEKL. Trimming took 4 bases from V and 0 from J; bases not matched to a gene: 5. The CDR3 extends over 18 amino acids. The CDR3 is CASSPGTSGRGSYNEQFF. CDR3 coding DNA: TGCGCCAGCAGCCCCGGGACTAGCGGGAGAGGCTCCTACAATGAGCAGTTCTTC.

As for this clonotype: A much larger clone is a single base away; this may be a read error. V and J are TRBV20-1 and TRBJ2-5; 9 positions match TRBD2. The CDR3 covers 17 residues. The germline V gene has CDR1 DFQATT and CDR2 SNEGSKA (reference sequence). The CDR3: CCARDRSRSGGQETQYF. DNA for the CDR3: TGCTGTGCTAGAGATCGCTCCAGGAGCGGGGGGCAAGAGACCCAGTACTTC.

This clonotype was detected many times. The chain uses TRBV25-1 and TRBJ2-3; no clear D gene. CDR3 length: 14 amino acids. Deletions cut 2 bases from V and 2 bases from J, with 8 bases between. The germline CDR1 and CDR2 sequences are MGHDK and SYGVNS. CDR3 region: CASSEMGLTDTQYF. DNA for the CDR3: TGTGCCAGCAGTGAAATGGGCCTCACAGATACGCAGTATTTT. The full variable domain, completed using reference TRBV25-1 and TRBJ2-3, is EADIYQTPRYLVIGTGKKITLECSQTMGHDKMYWYQQDPGMELHLIHYSYGVNSTEKGDLSSESTVSRIRTEHFPLTLESARPSHTSQYLCASSEMGLTDTQYFGPGTRLTVL.

This clonotype was observed at least ten times. The rearrangement links TRBV6-1 to TRBJ1-2; D call uncertain. V shed 4 bases and J shed 8 bases, with 14 bases lying between them. Germline lookup yields CDR1 MNHNS and CDR2 SASEGT. This CDR3 spans 13 amino acids. The CDR3 here is CASSAGVEGGYTF. In nucleotides, the CDR3 is TGTGCCAGCAGTGCTGGGGTAGAGGGAGGCTACACCTTC.

This clonotype appeared many times. This chain connects TRBV12-3 or TRBV12-4 to TRBJ2-5; D might be TRBD1 or TRBD2, each matching 5 bases. V was shortened by 7 bases and J by 4 bases, with 10 bases between the two germline ends. The CDR3 runs 12 residues. Here the CDR3 reads CASTLGGETQYF. The CDR3 nucleotides read TGTGCCAGCACCCTTGGGGGAGAGACCCAGTACTTC.

This clonotype has a count of ten or more. The chain recombines TRBV12-3 or TRBV12-4 with TRBJ1-1; no definite D call. CDR3 length equals 13 residues. Trimming removed 8 bases at V and 1 base at J, with 11 bases between. CDR3 DNA sequence: TGTGCCAGCGGTACCCCGGGGAACACTGAAGCTTTCTTT. This translates into CASGTPGNTEAFF.

This clonotype was detected ten times or more. This sequence joins TRBV30 and TRBJ1-2, with TRBD1 matching 9 bases. CDR1 is GTSNPN and CDR2 is SVGIG in the germline V gene (reference sequence). The J segment lost 8 bases and the V segment lost 2 bases, leaving 12 bases of the junction unmatched. CDR3 size: 15 residues. CDR3 coding DNA: TGTGCCTGGAGTCCTCTAGGGGGACAGGGTTTCGGCTACACCTTC. Protein product: CAWSPLGGQGFGYTF.

This clonotype was counted at least ten times. V is TRBV4-1 and J is TRBJ1-5; D call uncertain. Trimming pared 0 bases from V and 5 bases from J, leaving 14 bases between. CDR1 is MGHRA and CDR2 is YSYEKL in the germline V gene. This CDR3 is built from 16 residues. The CDR3 here is CASSQEFPEPHQPQHF. DNA of the CDR3: TGCGCCAGCAGCCAAGAGTTCCCAGAGCCTCATCAGCCCCAGCATTTT.

The chain combines TRBV7-3 with TRBJ1-1; weak D call: TRBD1 (6 bases). Germline V CDR1 and CDR2: SGHTA, FQGTGA. Trimming cost V 3 bases and J 5 bases, with 10 bases left between them. This CDR3 is 13 amino acids long. The CDR3, as DNA: TGTGCCAGCAGCTTTAAGGGGGGAACTGAAGCTTTCTTT. Protein: CASSFKGGTEAFF.

This clonotype was counted between two and nine times. The rearrangement links TRBV19 to TRBJ1-5; possibly TRBD1 for D (5 bases). The CDR3 sequence is 12 residues long. Per the germline V gene, CDR1 is LNHDA and CDR2 is SQIVND (reference sequence). The V and J ends lost 6 bases and 5 bases respectively, with 8 bases between them. The CDR3 region has the DNA TGTGCCAGTAGGGGGGGGTATCAGCCCCAGCATTTT. This encodes CASRGGYQPQHF.